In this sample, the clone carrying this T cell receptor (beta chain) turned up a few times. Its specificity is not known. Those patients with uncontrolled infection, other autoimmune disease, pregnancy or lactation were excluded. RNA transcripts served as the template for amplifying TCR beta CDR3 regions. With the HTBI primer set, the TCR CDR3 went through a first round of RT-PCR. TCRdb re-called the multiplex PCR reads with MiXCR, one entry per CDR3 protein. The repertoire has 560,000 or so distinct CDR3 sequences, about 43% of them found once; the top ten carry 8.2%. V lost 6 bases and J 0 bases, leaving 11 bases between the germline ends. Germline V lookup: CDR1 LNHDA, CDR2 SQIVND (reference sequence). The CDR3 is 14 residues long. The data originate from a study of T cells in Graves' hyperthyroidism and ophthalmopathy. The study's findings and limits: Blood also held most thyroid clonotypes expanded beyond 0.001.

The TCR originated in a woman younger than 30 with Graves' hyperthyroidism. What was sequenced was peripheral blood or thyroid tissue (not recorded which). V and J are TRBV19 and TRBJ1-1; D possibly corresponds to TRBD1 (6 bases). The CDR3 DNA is TGTGCCAGTAGAGAAAGGGGGATGAACACTGAAGCTTTCTTT. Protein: CASRERGMNTEAFF. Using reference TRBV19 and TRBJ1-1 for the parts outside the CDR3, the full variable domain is DGGITQSPKYLFRKEGQNVTLSCEQNLNHDAMYWYRQDPGQGLRLIYYSQIVNDFQKGDIAEGYSVSREKKESFPLTVTSAQKNPTAFYLCASRERGMNTEAFFGQGTRLTVV.